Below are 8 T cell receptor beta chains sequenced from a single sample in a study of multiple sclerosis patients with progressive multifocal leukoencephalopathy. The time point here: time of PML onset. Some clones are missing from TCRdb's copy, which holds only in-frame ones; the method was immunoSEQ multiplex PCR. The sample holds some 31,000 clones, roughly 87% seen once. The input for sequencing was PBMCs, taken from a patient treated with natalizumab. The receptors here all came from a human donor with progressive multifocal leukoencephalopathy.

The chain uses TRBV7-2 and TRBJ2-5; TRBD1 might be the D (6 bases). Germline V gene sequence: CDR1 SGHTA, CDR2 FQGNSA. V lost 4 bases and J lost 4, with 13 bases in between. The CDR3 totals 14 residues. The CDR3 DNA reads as TGTGCCAGCAGCTCAGGGGCCTTCGGAGAGACCCAGTACTTC. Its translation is CASSSGAFGETQYF.

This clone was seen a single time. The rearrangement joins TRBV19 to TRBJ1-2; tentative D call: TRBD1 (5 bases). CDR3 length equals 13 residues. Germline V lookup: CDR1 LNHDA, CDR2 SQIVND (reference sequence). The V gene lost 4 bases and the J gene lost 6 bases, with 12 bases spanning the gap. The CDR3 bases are TGTGCCAGTAGTACCGGGACGGGAAATGGCTACACCTTC. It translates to CASSTGTGNGYTF.

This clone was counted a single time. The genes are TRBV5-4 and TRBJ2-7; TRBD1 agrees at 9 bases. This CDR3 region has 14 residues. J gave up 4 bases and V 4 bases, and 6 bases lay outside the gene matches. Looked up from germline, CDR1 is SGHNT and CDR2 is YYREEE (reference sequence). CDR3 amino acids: CASSGGTGTYEQYF. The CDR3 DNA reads TGTGCCAGCAGCGGCGGGACAGGGACTTACGAGCAGTACTTC.

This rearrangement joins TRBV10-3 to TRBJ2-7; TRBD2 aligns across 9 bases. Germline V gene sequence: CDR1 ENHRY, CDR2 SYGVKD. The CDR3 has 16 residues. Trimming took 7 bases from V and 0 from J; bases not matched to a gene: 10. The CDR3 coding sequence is TGTGCCATCATGGTAGTAGCGGGAGCTTCCTCCTACGAGCAGTACTTC. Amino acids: CAIMVVAGASSYEQYF.

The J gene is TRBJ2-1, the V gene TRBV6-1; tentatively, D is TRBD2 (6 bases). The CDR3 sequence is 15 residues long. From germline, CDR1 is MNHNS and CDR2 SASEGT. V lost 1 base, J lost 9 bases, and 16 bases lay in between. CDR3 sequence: CASSEVGLGRGEQFF. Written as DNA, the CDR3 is TGTGCCAGCAGTGAAGTCGGCTTGGGGCGGGGTGAGCAGTTCTTC.

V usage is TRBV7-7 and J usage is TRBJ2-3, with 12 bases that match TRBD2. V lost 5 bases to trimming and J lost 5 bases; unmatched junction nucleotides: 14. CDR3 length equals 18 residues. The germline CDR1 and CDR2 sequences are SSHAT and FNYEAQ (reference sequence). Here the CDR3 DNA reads TGTGCCAGCAGCCCGATGACTAGCGGGAGCCAGCGGGGAGATACGCAGTATTTT. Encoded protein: CASSPMTSGSQRGDTQYF.

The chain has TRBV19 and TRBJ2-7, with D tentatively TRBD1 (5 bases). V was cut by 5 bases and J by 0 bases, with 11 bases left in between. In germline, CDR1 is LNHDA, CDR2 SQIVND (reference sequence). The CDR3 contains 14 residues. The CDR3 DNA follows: TGTGCCAGTAGTCTCGGACACGTCTCCTACGAGCAGTACTTC. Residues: CASSLGHVSYEQYF.

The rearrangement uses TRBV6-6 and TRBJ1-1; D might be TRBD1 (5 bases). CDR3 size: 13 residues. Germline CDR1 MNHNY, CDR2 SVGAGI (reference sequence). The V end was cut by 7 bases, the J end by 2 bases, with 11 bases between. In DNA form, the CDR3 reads TGTGCCAGCAAGGGGCCGGTAAACACTGAAGCTTTCTTT. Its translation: CASKGPVNTEAFF.